This TCR beta chain emerged from a study of identical twins. TCRdb ran MiXCR on the 5' RACE reads and lists one entry per CDR3 protein. The sample includes around 550,000 distinct CDR3 sequences, roughly 15% of them seen just once. This clonotype has at least ten counts. The antigen remains undetermined. The CDR3 extends over 15 amino acids. From germline, CDR1 is SGHRS and CDR2 YFSETQ. Between the trimmed V and J ends, which lost 4 bases and 2 bases, there was a span of 15 bases. Study-wide results and caveats: Beta out-of-frame twin sharing showed a weaker excess. Out-of-frame alpha sequences shared by twins were enriched for low generation probability. Instead of following the same donors, the conclusions were based on cross-sectional statistical analysis.

These same data were also listed under a study on yellow fever vaccine responses in identical twins.

The gene calls are TRBV5-1 and TRBJ1-2, with D unclear. Sequenced: CD4+ T cells sorted from blood. The sequence derives from a woman under 30 in good health. The CDR3 here is CASSPEGSVNYGYTF. The CDR3 DNA follows: TGCGCCAGCAGCCCCGAGGGATCTGTGAACTATGGCTACACCTTC.